This T cell receptor (beta chain) derives from a study of identical twins (dated by TCRdb to about 2016). About the full investigation: The study deep-sequenced TCR alpha and beta repertoires from monozygotic twins, unrelated adults of various ages and cord blood to test whether fetal clonotypes persist. Replicate twin experiments were performed at different times using different library preparation protocols to rule out contamination.

Every donor was a healthy Caucasian. Using Miltenyi CD45RO+ enrichment and human naive T-cell isolation kits, memory (CD45RO+) and naive T cells were isolated from PBMC. What the research found in general, with its limitations: Compared with coincidental sharing between unrelated individuals, out-of-frame TCR alpha sequences shared between twins had an excess of sequences with low generation probability. Excess twin sharing in beta out-of-frame sequences was weaker because fewer shared sequences lowered the signal-to-noise ratio. Because the same donors could not be followed over many years, conclusions were based on cross-sectional statistical analysis. Zero-insertion analyses could be partly confounded by invariant T cells such as MAIT and iNKT, although diverse VJ usage argued against such confounding for most clonotypes. Recombination models systematically underestimated out-of-frame TCR alpha sharing in monozygotic twins but agreed with sharing between unrelated individuals. Abundant cord blood beta clonotypes had fewer insertions, young adult naive repertoires showed a similar but weaker trend, and memory repertoires showed no such trend.

This clonotype was counted many times. Its antigen remains unidentified. No base qualities exist here, and no much larger clone lies one base off it. The method behind the library was 5' RACE. TCRdb names Illumina HiSeq 2000 as the instrument used. Template switching added a universal primer binding site, and the final cDNA carried a unique molecular identifier that allowed TCR cDNA molecules to be counted accurately. Specific primers in the conserved constant-segment region were used to synthesize first-strand cDNA for the TCR alpha and beta chains. To control for contamination, every cDNA library carried two barcodes: a SMART-Mk sample barcode plus Illumina barcodes. TruSeq adapter sequences along with Illumina sample barcodes were introduced in two successive PCR steps. The TCR alpha and beta cDNA libraries were sequenced on the Illumina HiSeq platform using custom primers. As for how the authors treated the data: MiGEC was used to process raw reads and extract unique molecular identifiers, and MiXCR was used to find CDR3 positions. For each individual, recombination models were inferred using an EM algorithm with the repgenHMM and IGoR tools. Shared clonotypes were analyzed with the tcR package in R, and sharing was normalized by the product of cloneset sizes. Out-of-frame nonproductive sequences were analyzed to study raw recombination free of thymic and clonal selection effects. TCRdb ran its own pipeline on the public reads, namely fastp trimming at Q25 and MiXCR clone calling, and kept in-frame beta chains. Rows with one shared CDR3 protein collapse into an entry with the most common genes and DNA. These V and J calls rely on TCRdb rather than the paper's analysis. For this sample there are about 250,000 distinct CDR3 sequences; about an eighth appear just once. Of the sample, 7% to 9.5% falls within the top ten clones.

The clonotype originates from a woman aged 18-35 years in good health. Sequencing was done on a sample of memory (CD45RO+) T cells sorted from blood. Read against the paper, the sample's cell subset or site label means: CD45RO+ enriched T cells.

The sequenced DNA: TGTGCCTGGAGTCGGCGGAGGAACACCGGGGAGCTGTTTTTT. This translates into CAWSRRRNTGELFF. This chain joins TRBV30 to TRBJ2-2; no D segment can be confidently identified. The germline V gene (reference sequence) provides CDR1 GTSNPN and CDR2 SVGIG. Cut back by 2 bases and 1 base, the V and J ends lie 8 bases apart. Spanning cysteine to phenylalanine, the CDR3 consists of 14 amino acids. Kept here is only the CDR3 DNA, which spans 42 bases and is read in frame from base 1. The CDR3 plus the reference TRBV30 and TRBJ2-2 genes for the other parts give the full variable domain: SQTIHQWPATLVQPVGSPLSLECTVEGTSNPNLYWYRQAAGRGLQLLFYSVGIGQISSEVPQNLSASRPQDRQFILSSKKLLLSDSGFYLCAWSRRRNTGELFFGEGSRLTVL.